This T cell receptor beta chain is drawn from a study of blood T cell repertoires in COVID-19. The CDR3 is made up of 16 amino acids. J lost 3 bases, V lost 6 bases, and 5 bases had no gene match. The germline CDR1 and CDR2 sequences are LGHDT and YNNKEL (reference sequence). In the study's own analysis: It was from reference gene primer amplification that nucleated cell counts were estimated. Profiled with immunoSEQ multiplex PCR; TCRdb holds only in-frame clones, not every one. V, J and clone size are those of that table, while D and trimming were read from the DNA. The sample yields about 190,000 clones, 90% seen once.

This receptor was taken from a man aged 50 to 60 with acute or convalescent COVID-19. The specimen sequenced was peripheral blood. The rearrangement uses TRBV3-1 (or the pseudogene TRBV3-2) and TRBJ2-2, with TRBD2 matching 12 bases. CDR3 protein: CASRHLAGGDTGELFF. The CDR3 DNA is TGTGCCAGCAGGCATCTAGCGGGGGGGGACACCGGGGAGCTGTTTTTT.